The rows below give T cell receptor beta chains drawn from one sample of a study of blood T cell repertoires in COVID-19. Here immunoSEQ multiplex PCR was the method, and the copy in TCRdb shows in-frame clones only, minus some. The sample carries 300,000 to 450,000 clones, about 88% recorded once. Sequencing was performed on PBMCs or T cells enriched from blood (not recorded which). The receptors shown here come from a woman under 30 who had recovered from COVID-19. CDR3s include the opening cysteine and the closing phenylalanine or tryptophan. A D gene is named only where the DNA matches it firmly. The size of a clone is reported for some rows only, either as once, few or many, or as a class for expanded clones.

TRBV13	TRBJ2-2	NA	TRBD1	CASSGGTGANTGELFF	TGTGCCAGCAGCGGCGGGACAGGGGCCAACACCGGGGAGCTGTTTTTT
TRBV4-3	TRBJ1-6	NA	NA	CASSQAGGGPGYNSPLHF	TGCGCCAGCAGCCAAGCTGGGGGGGGGCCTGGCTATAATTCACCCCTCCACTTT
TRBV9	TRBJ1-2	few	TRBD1	CASSVIPQGPRDYGYTF	TGTGCCAGCAGCGTAATACCACAGGGGCCGAGGGACTATGGCTACACCTTC
TRBV19	TRBJ1-5	NA	NA	CASSILTGMSNQPQHF	TGTGCCAGTAGTATTTTAACAGGGATGAGCAATCAGCCCCAGCATTTT
TRBV10-3	TRBJ2-3	NA	TRBD1	CAITPDRATDTQYF	TGTGCCATCACCCCGGACAGGGCAACAGATACGCAGTATTTT
TRBV18	TRBJ2-1	NA	TRBD1	CASSPGTGGPEQFF	TGTGCCAGCTCACCAGGGACAGGGGGCCCTGAGCAGTTCTTC
TRBV15	TRBJ1-2	once	TRBD1	CATSRGRGTGDPYGYTF	TGTGCCACCAGCAGAGGGAGGGGGACAGGGGATCCCTATGGCTACACCTTC
TRBV5-1	TRBJ2-7	NA	TRBD2	CASSFGTTPDYEQYF	TGCGCCAGCAGCTTTGGGACTACTCCCGACTACGAGCAGTACTTC
TRBV18	TRBJ1-3	NA	TRBD1	CASSPRTGVVTIYF	TGTGCCAGCTCACCACGAACAGGGGTGGTCACCATATATTTT
TRBV27	TRBJ1-2	NA	TRBD1	CASSNRGAGDGYTF	TGTGCCAGCAGTAACAGGGGGGCGGGGGATGGCTACACCTTC
TRBV10-3	TRBJ1-6	NA	NA	CASTGLVNSPLHF	TGTGCCTCTACAGGGTTAGTCAATTCACCCCTCCACTTT
TRBV25-1	TRBJ2-7	NA	TRBD1	CASSEIKGQGAREQYF	TGTGCCAGCAGTGAAATAAAAGGCCAGGGGGCCCGCGAGCAGTACTTC
TRBV5-6	TRBJ1-2	NA	NA	CASSLLRGGNYGYTF	TGTGCCAGCAGCTTGCTCCGGGGGGGCAACTATGGCTACACCTTC
TRBV10-3	TRBJ2-7	NA	TRBD2	CAISESVREGGEQYF	TGTGCCATCAGTGAGTCAGTCCGGGAGGGAGGCGAGCAGTACTTC
TRBV9	TRBJ1-3	NA	NA	CASSVEPLGGHSGNTIYF	TGTGCCAGCAGCGTAGAACCCCTGGGAGGACACTCTGGAAACACCATATATTTT
TRBV11-3	TRBJ2-7	once	NA	CASSLDTTTYEQYF	TGTGCCAGCAGCTTAGATACAACCACCTACGAGCAGTACTTC
TRBV6-5	TRBJ1-1	NA	NA	CASRGTVNTEAFF	TGTGCCAGCAGAGGAACAGTGAACACTGAAGCTTTCTTT
TRBV5-5	TRBJ1-5	NA	TRBD1	CASSLGTGSRNQPQHF	TGTGCCAGCAGCTTGGGGACAGGGTCGCGCAATCAGCCCCAGCATTTT
TRBV7-8	TRBJ1-1	NA	TRBD1	CASSPTGAEAFF	TGTGCCAGCAGCCCGACAGGGGCTGAAGCTTTCTTT
TRBV19	TRBJ1-4	NA	TRBD1	CASRLGQGGNNEKLFF	TGTGCCAGTAGATTGGGACAGGGAGGAAATAATGAAAAACTGTTTTTT
TRBV3-1/TRBV3-2	TRBJ1-4	once	NA	CASSQDPGEKLFF	TGTGCCAGCAGCCAAGATCCAGGTGAAAAACTGTTTTTT
TRBV7-2	TRBJ2-1	NA	TRBD2	CASSSTGTSGVTTEQFF	TGTGCCAGCAGCTCGACGGGGACTAGCGGGGTTACAACTGAGCAGTTCTTC
TRBV6-4	TRBJ1-5	NA	NA	CASSDSQAWTEEGSNQPQHF	TGTGCCAGCAGTGACTCTCAGGCTTGGACTGAGGAGGGGAGCAATCAGCCCCAGCATTTT
TRBV9	TRBJ2-3	NA	NA	CASSVQGGGGTDTQYF	TGTGCCAGCAGCGTGCAGGGCGGGGGCGGCACAGATACGCAGTATTTT
TRBV4-1	TRBJ2-1	NA	NA	CASSHTSTYNEQFF	TGCGCCAGCAGTCACACGTCCACCTACAATGAGCAGTTCTTC
TRBV27	TRBJ2-7	NA	TRBD2	CASNPVGLAGTYEQYF	TGTGCCAGTAATCCAGTGGGACTAGCGGGGACCTACGAGCAGTACTTC
TRBV10-1	TRBJ2-3	NA	NA	CASPTLGQFTDTQYF	TGCGCCAGCCCGACGCTGGGGCAGTTCACAGATACGCAGTATTTT
TRBV6-1	TRBJ1-4	NA	NA	CASSEAPLTGTKLFF	TGTGCCAGCAGTGAAGCCCCTTTAACAGGGACGAAACTGTTTTTT
TRBV7-6	TRBJ2-3	NA	TRBD2	CASSHPTSRGTDTQYF	TGTGCCAGCAGCCATCCGACTAGCAGGGGCACAGATACGCAGTATTTT
TRBV19	TRBJ2-5	NA	NA	CASNPPGVRTQYF	TGTGCCAGTAACCCGCCAGGGGTAAGGACCCAGTACTTC
TRBV6-5	TRBJ1-2	NA	NA	CASTPGRGHGYTF	TGTGCCAGCACCCCAGGGCGGGGGCACGGCTACACCTTC
TRBV5-6	TRBJ1-2	NA	TRBD1	CASSFATGGALGGYTF	TGTGCCAGCAGCTTCGCGACAGGGGGCGCTTTGGGCGGCTACACCTTC
TRBV12-5	TRBJ1-6	NA	NA	CASGLVLILLGIRDSPLHF	TGTGCTAGTGGTTTGGTACTAATACTTCTAGGCATCCGAGATTCACCCCTCCACTTT
TRBV7-2	TRBJ2-1	NA	NA	CASSFQGLNSYNEQFF	TGTGCCAGCAGCTTTCAGGGACTTAACTCCTACAATGAGCAGTTCTTC
TRBV6-5	TRBJ1-4	NA	NA	CASSYLFGRQKLFF	TGTGCCAGCAGTTACTTGTTCGGACGACAGAAACTGTTTTTT
TRBV5-1	TRBJ2-1	NA	NA	CASSLAEVRSYNEQFF	TGCGCCAGCAGCTTGGCCGAGGTCCGATCCTACAATGAGCAGTTCTTC
TRBV7-8	TRBJ1-2	NA	TRBD1	CASSSTGVPNYGYTF	TGTGCCAGCAGTTCGACAGGGGTCCCTAACTATGGCTACACCTTC
TRBV6-6	TRBJ1-5	NA	NA	CASSGASNQPQHF	TGTGCCAGTTCAGGGGCCTCCAATCAGCCCCAGCATTTT
TRBV9	TRBJ1-3	once	TRBD1	CASSPRTGGNTIYF	TGTGCCAGCAGCCCCCGGACAGGAGGAAACACCATATATTTT
TRBV7-3	TRBJ2-3	few	NA	CASSSPSETDTQYF	TGTGCCAGCAGCTCCCCGAGTGAAACAGATACGCAGTATTTT
TRBV6-5	TRBJ2-1	NA	TRBD1	CASTAGTGFNEQFF	TGTGCCAGCACTGCCGGGACAGGGTTCAATGAGCAGTTCTTC
TRBV18	TRBJ1-1	NA	NA	CASSPLRGDVNTEAFF	TGTGCCAGCTCACCTCTCAGGGGAGATGTGAACACTGAAGCTTTCTTT
TRBV6-5	TRBJ2-7	NA	TRBD1	CASSQGVTYEQYF	TGTGCCAGCAGCCAGGGGGTAACCTACGAGCAGTACTTC